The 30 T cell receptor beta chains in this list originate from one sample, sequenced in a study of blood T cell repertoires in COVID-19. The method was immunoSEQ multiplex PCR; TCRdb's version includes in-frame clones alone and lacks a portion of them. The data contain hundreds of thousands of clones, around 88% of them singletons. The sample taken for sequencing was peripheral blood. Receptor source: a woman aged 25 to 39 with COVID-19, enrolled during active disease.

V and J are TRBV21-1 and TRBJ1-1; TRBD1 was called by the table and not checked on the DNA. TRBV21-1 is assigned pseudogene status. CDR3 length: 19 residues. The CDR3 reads CATRISTGMGGQGRTEAFF. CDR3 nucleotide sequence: TGTGCCACCCGAATCTCGACTGGGATGGGGGGACAGGGGAGGACTGAAGCTTTCTTT.

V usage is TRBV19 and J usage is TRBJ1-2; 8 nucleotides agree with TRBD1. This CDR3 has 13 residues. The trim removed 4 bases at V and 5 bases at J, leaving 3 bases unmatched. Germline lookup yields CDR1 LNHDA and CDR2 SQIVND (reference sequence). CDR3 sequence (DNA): TGTGCCAGTAGTACGGACAGGGTTTATGGCTACACCTTC. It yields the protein CASSTDRVYGYTF.

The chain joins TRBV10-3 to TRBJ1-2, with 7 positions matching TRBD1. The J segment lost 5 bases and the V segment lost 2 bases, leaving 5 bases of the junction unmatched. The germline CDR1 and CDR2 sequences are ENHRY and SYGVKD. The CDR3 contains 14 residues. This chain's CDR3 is CAISETDRIYGYTF. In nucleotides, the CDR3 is TGTGCCATCAGTGAGACGGACAGGATTTATGGCTACACCTTC.

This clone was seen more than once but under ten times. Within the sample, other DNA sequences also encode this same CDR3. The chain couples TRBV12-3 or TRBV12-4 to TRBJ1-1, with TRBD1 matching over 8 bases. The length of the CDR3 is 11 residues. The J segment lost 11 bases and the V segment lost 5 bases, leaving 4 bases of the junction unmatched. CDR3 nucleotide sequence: TGTGCCAGCAGTCTACAGGGGGAGGCTTTCTTT. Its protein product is CASSLQGEAFF.

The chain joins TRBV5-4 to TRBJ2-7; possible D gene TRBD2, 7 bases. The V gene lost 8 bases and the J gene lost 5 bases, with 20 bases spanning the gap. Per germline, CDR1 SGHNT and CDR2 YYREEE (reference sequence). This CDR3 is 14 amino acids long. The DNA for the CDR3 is TGTGCCAGTGGTCTGTGGGGGGGCCGCGACGAGCAGTACTTC. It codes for CASGLWGGRDEQYF.

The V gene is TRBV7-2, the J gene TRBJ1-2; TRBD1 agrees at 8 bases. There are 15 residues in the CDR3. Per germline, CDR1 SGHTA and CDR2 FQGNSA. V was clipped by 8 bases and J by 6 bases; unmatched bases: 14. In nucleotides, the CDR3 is TGTGCCAGCCTTCGGAGGGCCCAGGGGGCCGATGGCTACACCTTC. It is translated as CASLRRAQGADGYTF. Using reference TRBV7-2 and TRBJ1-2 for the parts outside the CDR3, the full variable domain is GAGVSQSPSNKVTEKGKDVELRCDPISGHTALYWYRQSLGQGLEFLIYFQGNSAPDKSGLPSDRFSAERTGGSVSTLTIQRTQQEDSAVYLCASLRRAQGADGYTFGSGTRLTVV.

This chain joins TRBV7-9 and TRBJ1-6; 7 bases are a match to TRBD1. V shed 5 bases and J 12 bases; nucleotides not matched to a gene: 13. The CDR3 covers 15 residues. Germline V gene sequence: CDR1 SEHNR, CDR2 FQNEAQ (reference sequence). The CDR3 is CASSQAGQAQGPLHF. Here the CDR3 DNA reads TGTGCCAGCAGCCAGGCCGGACAGGCCCAAGGACCCCTCCACTTT.

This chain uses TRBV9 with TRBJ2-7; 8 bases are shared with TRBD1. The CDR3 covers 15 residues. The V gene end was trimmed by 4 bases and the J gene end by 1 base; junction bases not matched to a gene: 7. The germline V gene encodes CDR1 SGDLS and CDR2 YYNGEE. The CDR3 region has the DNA TGTGCCAGCAGCCTAGGACAGGGCCGGTCCTACGAGCAGTACTTC. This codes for CASSLGQGRSYEQYF.

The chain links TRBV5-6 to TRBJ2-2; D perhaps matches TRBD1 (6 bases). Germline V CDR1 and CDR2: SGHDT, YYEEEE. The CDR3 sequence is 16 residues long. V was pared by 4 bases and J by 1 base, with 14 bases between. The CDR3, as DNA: TGTGCCAGCAGCCCGACCGCACAGGGGAACACCGGGGAGCTGTTTTTT. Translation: CASSPTAQGNTGELFF.

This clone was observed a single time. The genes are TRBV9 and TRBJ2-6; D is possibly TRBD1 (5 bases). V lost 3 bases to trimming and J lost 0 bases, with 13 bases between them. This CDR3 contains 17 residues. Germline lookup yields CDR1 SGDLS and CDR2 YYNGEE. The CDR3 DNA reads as TGTGCCAGCAGCGCCGACAGAGCCGTCTCTGGGGCCAACGTCCTGACTTTC. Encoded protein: CASSADRAVSGANVLTF.

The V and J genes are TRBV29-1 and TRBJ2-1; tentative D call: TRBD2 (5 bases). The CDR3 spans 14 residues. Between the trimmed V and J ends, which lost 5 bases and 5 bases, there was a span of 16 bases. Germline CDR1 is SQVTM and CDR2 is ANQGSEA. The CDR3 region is CSVRTADQNNEQFF. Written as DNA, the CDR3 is TGCAGCGTTCGTACAGCGGACCAGAACAATGAGCAGTTCTTC.

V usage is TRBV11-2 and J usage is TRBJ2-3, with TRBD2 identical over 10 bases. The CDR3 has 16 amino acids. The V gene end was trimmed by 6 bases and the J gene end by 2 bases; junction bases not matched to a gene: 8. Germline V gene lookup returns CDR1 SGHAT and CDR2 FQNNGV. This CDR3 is CASSSTSGAYTDTQYF. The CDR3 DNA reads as TGTGCCAGCAGTTCCACTAGCGGGGCCTACACAGATACGCAGTATTTT.

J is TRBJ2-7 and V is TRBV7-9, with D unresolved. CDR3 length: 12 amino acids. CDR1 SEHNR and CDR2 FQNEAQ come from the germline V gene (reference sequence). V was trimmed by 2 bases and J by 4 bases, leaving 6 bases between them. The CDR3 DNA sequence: TGTGCCAGCAGCTTAAGGAGTTACGAGCAGTACTTC. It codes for CASSLRSYEQYF.

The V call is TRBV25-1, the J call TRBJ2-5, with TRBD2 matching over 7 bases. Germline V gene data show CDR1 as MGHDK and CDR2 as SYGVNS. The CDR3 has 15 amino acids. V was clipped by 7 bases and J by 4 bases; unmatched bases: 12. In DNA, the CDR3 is TGTGCCAGCACCGAGGGGAGGGTCCCGACAGAGACCCAGTACTTC. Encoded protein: CASTEGRVPTETQYF.

The CDR3 loop is CASSYGQGTGDTQYF. CDR3 DNA sequence: TGTGCCAGCAGCTACGGACAGGGTACAGGAGATACGCAGTATTTT. The V gene is TRBV11-3, the J gene TRBJ2-3; the match to TRBD1 covers 8 bases. The length of the CDR3 is 15 residues. CDR1 and CDR2 (germline): SGHNT, YENEEA. Germline trimming cut 4 bases from V and 5 bases from J; bases unmatched to any gene: 8.

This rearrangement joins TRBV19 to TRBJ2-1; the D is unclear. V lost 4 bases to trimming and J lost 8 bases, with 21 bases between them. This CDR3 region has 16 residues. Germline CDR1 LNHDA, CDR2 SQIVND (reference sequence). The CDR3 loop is CASSTRTTPYDDEQFF. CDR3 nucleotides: TGTGCCAGTAGTACCCGAACGACTCCCTACGACGATGAGCAGTTCTTC.

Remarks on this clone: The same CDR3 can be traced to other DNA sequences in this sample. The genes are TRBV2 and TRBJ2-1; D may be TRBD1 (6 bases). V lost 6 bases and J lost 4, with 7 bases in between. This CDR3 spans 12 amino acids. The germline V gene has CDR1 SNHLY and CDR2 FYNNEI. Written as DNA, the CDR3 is TGTGCCAGCAGAGGGGGTTACAATGAGCAGTTCTTC. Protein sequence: CASRGGYNEQFF.

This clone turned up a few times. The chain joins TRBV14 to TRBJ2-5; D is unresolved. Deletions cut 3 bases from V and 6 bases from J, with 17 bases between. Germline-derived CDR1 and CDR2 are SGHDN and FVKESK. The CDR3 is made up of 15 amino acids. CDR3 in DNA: TGTGCCAGCAGCCATCGTATCAGCGCCGGCCAGACCCAGTACTTC. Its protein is CASSHRISAGQTQYF.

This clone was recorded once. CDR3 sequence: CASTREGATTNEKLFF. The DNA for the CDR3 is TGTGCCAGCACCCGAGAGGGGGCTACAACTAATGAAAAACTGTTTTTT. This chain joins TRBV2 and TRBJ1-4; 7 bases line up with TRBD1. The CDR3 sequence is 16 residues long. The V gene end was trimmed by 7 bases and the J gene end by 0 bases; junction bases not matched to a gene: 8. CDR1 SNHLY and CDR2 FYNNEI come from the germline V gene.

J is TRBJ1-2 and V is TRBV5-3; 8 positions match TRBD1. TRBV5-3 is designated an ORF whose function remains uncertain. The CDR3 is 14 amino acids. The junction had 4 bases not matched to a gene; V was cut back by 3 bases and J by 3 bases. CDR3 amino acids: CARSSTGVDYGYTF. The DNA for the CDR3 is TGTGCCAGAAGCTCGACAGGGGTGGACTATGGCTACACCTTC.

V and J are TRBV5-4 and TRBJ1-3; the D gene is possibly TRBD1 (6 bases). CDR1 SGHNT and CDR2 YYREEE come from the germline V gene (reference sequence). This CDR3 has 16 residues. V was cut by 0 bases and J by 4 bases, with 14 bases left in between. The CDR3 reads CASSLAGRGAGNTIYF. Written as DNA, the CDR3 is TGTGCCAGCAGCTTGGCCGGCAGGGGTGCCGGAAACACCATATATTTT.

This CDR3 is CASSLMADYNEQFF. DNA for the CDR3: TGTGCCAGCAGTTTAATGGCAGACTACAATGAGCAGTTCTTC. The chain recombines TRBV27 with TRBJ2-1; D remains ambiguous. Germline V gene data show CDR1 as MNHEY and CDR2 as SMNVEV (reference sequence). This CDR3 is 14 amino acids long. Trimming shortened V by 2 bases and J by 3 bases, and 8 bases separated the two germline ends.

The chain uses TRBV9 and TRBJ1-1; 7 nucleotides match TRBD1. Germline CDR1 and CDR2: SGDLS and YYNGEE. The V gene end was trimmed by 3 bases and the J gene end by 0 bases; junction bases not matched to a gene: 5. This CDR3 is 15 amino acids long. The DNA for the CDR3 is TGTGCCAGCAGCGCAACACAGGGGATGAACACTGAAGCTTTCTTT. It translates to CASSATQGMNTEAFF.

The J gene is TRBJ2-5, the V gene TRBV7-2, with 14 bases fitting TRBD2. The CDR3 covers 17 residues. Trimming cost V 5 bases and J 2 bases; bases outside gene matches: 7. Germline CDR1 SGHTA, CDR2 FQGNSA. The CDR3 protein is CASSQDGLAGGQETQYF. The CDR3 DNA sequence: TGTGCCAGCAGCCAAGACGGACTAGCGGGGGGTCAAGAGACCCAGTACTTC.

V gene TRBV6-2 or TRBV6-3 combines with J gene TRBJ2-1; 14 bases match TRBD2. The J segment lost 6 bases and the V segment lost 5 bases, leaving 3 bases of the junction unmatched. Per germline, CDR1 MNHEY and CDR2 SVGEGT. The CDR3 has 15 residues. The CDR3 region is CASSLGTSGSNEQFF. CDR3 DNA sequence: TGTGCCAGCAGTCTCGGGACTAGCGGGAGCAATGAGCAGTTCTTC.

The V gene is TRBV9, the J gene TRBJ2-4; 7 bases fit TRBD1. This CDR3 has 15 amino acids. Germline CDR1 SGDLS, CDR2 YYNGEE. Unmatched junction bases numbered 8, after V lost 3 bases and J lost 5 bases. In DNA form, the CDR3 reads TGTGCCAGCAGCGGACGACAGGGTGGCGAAAACATTCAGTACTTC. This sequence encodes CASSGRQGGENIQYF. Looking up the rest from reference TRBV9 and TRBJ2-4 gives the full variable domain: DSGVTQTPKHLITATGQRVTLRCSPRSGDLSVYWYQQSLDQGLQFLIQYYNGEERAKGNILERFSAQQFPDLHSELNLSSLELGDSALYFCASSGRQGGENIQYFGAGTRLSVL.

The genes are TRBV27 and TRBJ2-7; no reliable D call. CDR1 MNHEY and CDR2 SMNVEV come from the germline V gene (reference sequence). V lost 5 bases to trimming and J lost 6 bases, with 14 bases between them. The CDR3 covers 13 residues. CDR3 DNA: TGTGCCAGCAGTCACAATCCCCCCAGCGAGCAGTACTTC. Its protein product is CASSHNPPSEQYF.

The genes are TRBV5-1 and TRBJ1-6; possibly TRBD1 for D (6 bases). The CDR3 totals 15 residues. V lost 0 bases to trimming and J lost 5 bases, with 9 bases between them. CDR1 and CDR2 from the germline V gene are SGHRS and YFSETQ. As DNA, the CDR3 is TGCGCCAGCAGCTTGGTACAGGGTGATAATTCACCCCTCCACTTT. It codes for CASSLVQGDNSPLHF.

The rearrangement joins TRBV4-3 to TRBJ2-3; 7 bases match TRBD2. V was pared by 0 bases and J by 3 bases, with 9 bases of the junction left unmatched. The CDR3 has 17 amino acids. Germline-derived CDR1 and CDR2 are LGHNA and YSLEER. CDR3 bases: TGCGCCAGCAGCCAAGAGGGAGGGAGGGCCTTTACAGATACGCAGTATTTT. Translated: CASSQEGGRAFTDTQYF.

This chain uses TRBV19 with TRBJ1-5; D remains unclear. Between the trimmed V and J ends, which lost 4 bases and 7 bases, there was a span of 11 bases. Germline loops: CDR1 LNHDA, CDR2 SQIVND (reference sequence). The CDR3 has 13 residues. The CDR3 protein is CASSNEGNQPQHF. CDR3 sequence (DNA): TGTGCCAGTAGTAACGAGGGAAACCAGCCCCAGCATTTT.